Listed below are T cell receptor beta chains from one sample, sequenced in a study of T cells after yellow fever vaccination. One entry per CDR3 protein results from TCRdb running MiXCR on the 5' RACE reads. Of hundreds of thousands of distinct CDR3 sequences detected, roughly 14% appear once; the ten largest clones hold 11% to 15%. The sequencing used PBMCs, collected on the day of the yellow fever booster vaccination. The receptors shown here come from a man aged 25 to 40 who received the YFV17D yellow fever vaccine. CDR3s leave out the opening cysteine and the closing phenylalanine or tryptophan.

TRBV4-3	ASSQGPSGIETQY
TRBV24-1	APLISDEQF
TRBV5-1	ASSLGPSGPSYEQY
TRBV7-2	ASSRLGLQYEQY
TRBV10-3	AISESGQDYEQY
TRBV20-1	SAPGQGAGELF
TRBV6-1	ASSLRVPSSYEQY
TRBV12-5	ASAPTGGAQY
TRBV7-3	ASSRAGGRGGTGELF
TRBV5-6	ASSLLRESPYIWDIQY
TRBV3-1	ASSQTGQRQPQH
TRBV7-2	ASSPGTGGLSGYT
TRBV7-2	ASSPGWGGETQY
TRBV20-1	SAQGPGKRYT
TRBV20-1	SATRGQNTEAF